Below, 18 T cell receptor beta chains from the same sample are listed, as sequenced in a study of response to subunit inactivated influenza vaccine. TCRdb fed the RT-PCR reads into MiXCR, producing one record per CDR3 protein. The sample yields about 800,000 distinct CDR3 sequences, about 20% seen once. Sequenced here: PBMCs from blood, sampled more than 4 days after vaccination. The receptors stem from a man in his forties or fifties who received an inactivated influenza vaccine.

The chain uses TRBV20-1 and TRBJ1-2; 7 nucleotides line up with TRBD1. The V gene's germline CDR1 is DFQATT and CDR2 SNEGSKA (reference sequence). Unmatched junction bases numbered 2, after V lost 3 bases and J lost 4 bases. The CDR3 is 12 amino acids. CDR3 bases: TGCAGTGCTAGGGGACAGATCTATGGCTACACCTTC. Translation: CSARGQIYGYTF.

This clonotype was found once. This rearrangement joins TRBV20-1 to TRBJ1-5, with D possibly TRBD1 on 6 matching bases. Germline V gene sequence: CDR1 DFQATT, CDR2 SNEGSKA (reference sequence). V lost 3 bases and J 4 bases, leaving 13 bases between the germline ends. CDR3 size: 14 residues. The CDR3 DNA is TGCAGTGCTAGTCTGGGGACATTGAATCAGCCCCAGCATTTT. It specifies CSASLGTLNQPQHF.

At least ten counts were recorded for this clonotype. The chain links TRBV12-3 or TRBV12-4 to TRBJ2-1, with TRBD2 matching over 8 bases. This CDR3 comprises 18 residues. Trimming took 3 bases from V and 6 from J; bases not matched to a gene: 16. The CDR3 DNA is TGTGCCAGCAGTTTGCCTTTCGGGGAGCGGGGGATTACCAATGAGCAGTTCTTC. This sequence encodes CASSLPFGERGITNEQFF.

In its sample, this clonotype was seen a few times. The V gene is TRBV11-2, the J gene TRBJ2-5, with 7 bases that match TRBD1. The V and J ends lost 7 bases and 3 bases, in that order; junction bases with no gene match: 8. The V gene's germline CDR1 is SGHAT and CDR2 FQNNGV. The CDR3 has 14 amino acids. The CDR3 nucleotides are TGTGCCAGCACCAAGACAGGGCTTAAAGAGACCCAGTACTTC. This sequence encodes CASTKTGLKETQYF.

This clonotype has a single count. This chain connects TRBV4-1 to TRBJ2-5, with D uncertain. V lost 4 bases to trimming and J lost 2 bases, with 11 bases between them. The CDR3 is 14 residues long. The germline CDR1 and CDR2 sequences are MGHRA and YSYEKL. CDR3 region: CASSLGLQQETQYF. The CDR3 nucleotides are TGCGCCAGCAGCCTAGGGTTACAACAAGAGACCCAGTACTTC.

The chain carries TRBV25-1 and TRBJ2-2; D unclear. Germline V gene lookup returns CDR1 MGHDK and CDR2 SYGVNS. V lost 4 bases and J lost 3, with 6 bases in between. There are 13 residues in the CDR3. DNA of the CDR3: TGTGCCAGCAGTGCTTACTACACCGGGGAGCTGTTTTTT. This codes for CASSAYYTGELFF. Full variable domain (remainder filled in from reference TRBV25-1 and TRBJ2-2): EADIYQTPRYLVIGTGKKITLECSQTMGHDKMYWYQQDPGMELHLIHYSYGVNSTEKGDLSSESTVSRIRTEHFPLTLESARPSHTSQYLCASSAYYTGELFFGEGSRLTVL.

CDR3 coding DNA: TGTGCCACCAGCAGAATCGACAGGGGGCGTGAAGAGACCCAGTACTTC. Its protein is CATSRIDRGREETQYF. The chain employs TRBV15 and TRBJ2-5; 10 bases agree with TRBD1. This CDR3 contains 16 residues. V was pared by 2 bases and J by 3 bases, with 6 bases of the junction left unmatched. Germline CDR1 is LNHNV and CDR2 is YYDKDF (reference sequence).

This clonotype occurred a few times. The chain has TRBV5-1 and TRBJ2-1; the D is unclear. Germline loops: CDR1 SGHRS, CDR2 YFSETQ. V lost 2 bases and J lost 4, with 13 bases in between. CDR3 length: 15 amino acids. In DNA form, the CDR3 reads TGCGCCAGCAGCTTCGAGGCGGTACGGTACAATGAGCAGTTCTTC. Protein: CASSFEAVRYNEQFF.

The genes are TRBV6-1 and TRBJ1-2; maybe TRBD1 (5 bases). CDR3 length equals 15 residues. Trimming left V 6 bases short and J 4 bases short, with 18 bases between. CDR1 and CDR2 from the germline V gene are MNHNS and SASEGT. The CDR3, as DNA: TGTGCCAGCAGCTCGGGACGGTCGGGGCTCTATGGCTACACCTTC. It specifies CASSSGRSGLYGYTF.

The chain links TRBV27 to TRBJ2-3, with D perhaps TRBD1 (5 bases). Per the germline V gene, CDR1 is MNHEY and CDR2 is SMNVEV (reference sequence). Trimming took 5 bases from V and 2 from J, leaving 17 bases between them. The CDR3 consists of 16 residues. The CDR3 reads CASSLSGWSVTDTQYF. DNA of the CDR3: TGTGCCAGCAGTCTTTCAGGGTGGTCCGTCACAGATACGCAGTATTTT.

In DNA, the CDR3 is TGTGCCAGCAGTTACTCTCTAGCATTCGGTGAGCAGTTCTTC. Translated: CASSYSLAFGEQFF. The chain carries TRBV6-5 and TRBJ2-1, with TRBD2 as a possible D gene (5 bases). Germline loops: CDR1 MNHEY, CDR2 SVGAGI. CDR3 length: 14 residues. Trimming cost V 0 bases and J 9 bases, with 12 bases left between them.

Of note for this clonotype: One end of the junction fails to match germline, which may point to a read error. The CDR3 DNA is TGTGCCGGCAGCTTGGACAGATACAATGAGCAGTTCTTC. Its translation: CAGSLDRYNEQFF. The chain uses TRBV7-3 and TRBJ2-1, with D perhaps TRBD1 (6 bases). Germline V lookup: CDR1 SGHTA, CDR2 FQGTGA. This CDR3 region has 13 residues. Drawing the rest from reference TRBV7-3 and TRBJ2-1, the complete variable domain is GAGVSQTPSNKVTEKGKYVELRCDPISGHTALYWYRQSLGQGPEFLIYFQGTGAADDSGLPNDRFFAVRPEGSVSTLKIQRTERGDSAVYLCAGSLDRYNEQFFGPGTRLTVL.

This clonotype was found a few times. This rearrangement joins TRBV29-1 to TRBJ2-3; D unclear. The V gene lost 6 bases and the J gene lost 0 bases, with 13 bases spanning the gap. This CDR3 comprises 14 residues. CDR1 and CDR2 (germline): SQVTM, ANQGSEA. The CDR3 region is CSVRRLGSTDTQYF. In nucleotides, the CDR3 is TGCAGCGTAAGACGCCTTGGGAGCACAGATACGCAGTATTTT.

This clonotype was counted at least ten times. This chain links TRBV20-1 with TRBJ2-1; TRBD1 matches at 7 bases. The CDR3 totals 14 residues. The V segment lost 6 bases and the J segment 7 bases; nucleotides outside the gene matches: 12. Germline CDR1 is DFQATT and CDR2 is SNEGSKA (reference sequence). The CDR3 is CSAPRQGRVNEQFF. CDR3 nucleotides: TGCAGTGCCCCTAGACAGGGAAGGGTGAATGAGCAGTTCTTC.

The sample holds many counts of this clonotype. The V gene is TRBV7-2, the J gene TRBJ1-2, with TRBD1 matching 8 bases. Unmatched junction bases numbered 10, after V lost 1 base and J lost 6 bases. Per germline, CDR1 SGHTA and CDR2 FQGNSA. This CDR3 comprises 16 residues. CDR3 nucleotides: TGTGCCAGCAGCTTAGATTTTTGGACAGGGAATGATGGCTACACCTTC. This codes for CASSLDFWTGNDGYTF. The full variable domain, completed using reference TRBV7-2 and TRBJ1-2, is GAGVSQSPSNKVTEKGKDVELRCDPISGHTALYWYRQSLGQGLEFLIYFQGNSAPDKSGLPSDRFSAERTGGSVSTLTIQRTQQEDSAVYLCASSLDFWTGNDGYTFGSGTRLTVV.

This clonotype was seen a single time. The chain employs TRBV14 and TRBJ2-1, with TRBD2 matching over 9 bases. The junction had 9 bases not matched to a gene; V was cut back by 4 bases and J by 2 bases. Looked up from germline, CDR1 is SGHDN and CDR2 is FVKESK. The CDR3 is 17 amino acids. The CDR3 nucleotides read TGTGCCAGCAGCCCCTGGACCCGGACTAGCGCCTACAATGAGCAGTTCTTC. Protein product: CASSPWTRTSAYNEQFF.

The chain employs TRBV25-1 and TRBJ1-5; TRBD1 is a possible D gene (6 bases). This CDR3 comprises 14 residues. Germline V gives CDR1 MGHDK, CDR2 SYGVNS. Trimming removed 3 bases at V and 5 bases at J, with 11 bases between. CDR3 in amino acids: CASSDGTWDQPQHF. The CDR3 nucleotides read TGTGCCAGCAGTGATGGGACATGGGATCAGCCCCAGCATTTT.

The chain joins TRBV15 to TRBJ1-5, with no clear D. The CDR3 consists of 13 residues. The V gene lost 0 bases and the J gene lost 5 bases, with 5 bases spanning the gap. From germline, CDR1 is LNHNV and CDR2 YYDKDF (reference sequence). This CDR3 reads CATSREGHQPQHF. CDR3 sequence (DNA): TGTGCCACCAGCAGAGAAGGGCATCAGCCCCAGCATTTT.